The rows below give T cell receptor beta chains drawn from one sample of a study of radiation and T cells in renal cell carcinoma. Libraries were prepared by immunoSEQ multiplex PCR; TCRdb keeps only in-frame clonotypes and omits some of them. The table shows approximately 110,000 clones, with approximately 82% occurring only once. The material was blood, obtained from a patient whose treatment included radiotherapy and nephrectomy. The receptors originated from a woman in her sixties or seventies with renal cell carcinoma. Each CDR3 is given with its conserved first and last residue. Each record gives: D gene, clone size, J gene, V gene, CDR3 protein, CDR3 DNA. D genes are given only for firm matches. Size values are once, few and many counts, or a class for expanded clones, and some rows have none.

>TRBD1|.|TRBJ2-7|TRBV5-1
CASSLVTGGPNYEQYF
TGCGCCAGCAGCTTGGTTACAGGGGGCCCCAACTACGAGCAGTACTTC
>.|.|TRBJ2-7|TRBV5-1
CASSFGGELYEQYF
TGCGCCAGCAGCTTTGGCGGGGAACTCTACGAGCAGTACTTC
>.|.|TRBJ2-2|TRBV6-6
CASSYLDTGELFF
TGTGCCAGCAGTTACCTCGACACCGGGGAGCTGTTTTTT
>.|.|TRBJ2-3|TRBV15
CATSRARGNTDTQYF
TGTGCCACCAGCAGAGCTCGGGGGAACACAGATACGCAGTATTTT
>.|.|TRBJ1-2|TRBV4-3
CASRTHTGSSRTGYTF
TGCGCCAGCAGAACCCACACAGGTTCCTCAAGGACTGGCTACACCTTC
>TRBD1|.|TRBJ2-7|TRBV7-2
CASSPSWGQVKDEQYF
TGTGCCAGCAGCCCGAGTTGGGGACAGGTTAAAGACGAGCAGTACTTC
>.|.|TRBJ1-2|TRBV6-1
CASISVAVRGYTF
TGTGCCAGCATAAGTGTGGCAGTGAGAGGCTACACCTTC
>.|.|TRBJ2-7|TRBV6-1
CASSEARYSYEQYF
TGTGCCAGCAGTGAAGCGCGGTACTCCTACGAGCAGTACTTC
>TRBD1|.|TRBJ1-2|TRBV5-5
CASSRRGQGADGYTF
TGTGCCAGCAGCCGACGGGGACAGGGGGCTGATGGCTACACCTTC
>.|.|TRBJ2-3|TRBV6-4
CASSDVGLAQYF
TGTGCCAGCAGTGACGTAGGCCTCGCGCAGTATTTT
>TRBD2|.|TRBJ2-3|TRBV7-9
CASSRPGTSGGLSTDTQYF
TGTGCCAGCAGCAGACCCGGGACTAGCGGGGGCCTTAGCACAGATACGCAGTATTTT
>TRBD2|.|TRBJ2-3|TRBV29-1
CSVDWGRATSTDTQYF
TGCAGCGTTGATTGGGGGAGGGCTACTAGCACAGATACGCAGTATTTT
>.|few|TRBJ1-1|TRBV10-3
CAISEGAYEAFF
TGTGCCATCAGTGAGGGGGCTTATGAAGCTTTCTTT
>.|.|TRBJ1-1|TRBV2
CASSERGYTEAFF
TGTGCCAGCAGTGAACGGGGGTACACTGAAGCTTTCTTT
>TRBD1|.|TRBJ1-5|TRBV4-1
CASSPQGASNQPQHF
TGCGCCAGCAGCCCACAGGGGGCGAGCAATCAGCCCCAGCATTTT
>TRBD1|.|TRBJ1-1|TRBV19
CASSIRGGQGNTEAFF
TGTGCCAGTAGTATAAGAGGGGGACAGGGGAACACTGAAGCTTTCTTT
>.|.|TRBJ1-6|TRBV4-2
CASRRITGPYNSPLHF
TGTGCCAGCAGGAGAATTACGGGCCCCTATAATTCACCCCTCCACTTT
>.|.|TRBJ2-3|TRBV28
CASSFIGKRRTDTQYF
TGTGCCAGCAGTTTCATCGGAAAGCGGCGCACAGATACGCAGTATTTT
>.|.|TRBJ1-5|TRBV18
CASSPTHYSNQPQHF
TGTGCCAGCTCACCGACACATTATAGCAATCAGCCCCAGCATTTT
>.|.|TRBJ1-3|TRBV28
CASSQTAGNTIYF
TGTGCCAGCAGTCAGACAGCTGGAAACACCATATATTTT
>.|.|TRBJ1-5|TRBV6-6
CASSYYQYSNQPQHF
TGTGCCAGCAGTTACTACCAGTATAGCAATCAGCCCCAGCATTTT
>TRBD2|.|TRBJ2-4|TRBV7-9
CASSSGLAVAKNIQYF
TGTGCCAGCAGCTCGGGACTAGCAGTAGCCAAAAACATTCAGTACTTC
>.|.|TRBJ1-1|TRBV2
CASRNDPAGNTEAFF
TGTGCCAGCAGGAATGACCCGGCGGGAAACACTGAAGCTTTCTTT
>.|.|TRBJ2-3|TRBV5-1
CASSLAWGADTQYF
TGCGCCAGCAGCTTGGCATGGGGGGCAGATACGCAGTATTTT
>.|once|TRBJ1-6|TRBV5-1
CASSLTAQGGGSPLHF
TGCGCCAGCAGCTTGACGGCGCAGGGAGGCGGATCACCCCTCCACTTT
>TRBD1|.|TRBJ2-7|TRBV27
CASNEAGTGIHEQYF
TGTGCCAGCAATGAAGCTGGGACAGGGATCCACGAGCAGTACTTC
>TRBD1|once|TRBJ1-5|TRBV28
CASSSSGQGGYQPQHF
TGTGCCAGCAGTTCCTCGGGACAGGGAGGTTATCAGCCCCAGCATTTT
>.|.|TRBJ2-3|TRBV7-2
CASSYHRETDTQYF
TGTGCCAGCAGCTATCACCGGGAGACAGATACGCAGTATTTT
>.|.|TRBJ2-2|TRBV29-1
CSVRSQQNTGELFF
TGCAGCGTTCGGAGTCAGCAGAACACCGGGGAGCTGTTTTTT
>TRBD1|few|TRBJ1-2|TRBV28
CASSPPGQSYGYTF
TGTGCCAGCAGTCCTCCGGGACAGTCTTATGGCTACACCTTC
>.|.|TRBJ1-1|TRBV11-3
CASSLGRSNTEAFF
TGTGCCAGCAGCTTGGGACGGAGCAACACTGAAGCTTTCTTT
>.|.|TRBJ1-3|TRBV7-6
CASSLWSPRTGNTIYF
TGTGCCAGCAGCTTATGGTCGCCGCGGACTGGAAACACCATATATTTT
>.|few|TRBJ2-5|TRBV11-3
CASSQISGETQYF
TGTGCCAGCAGCCAGATCTCAGGAGAGACCCAGTACTTC
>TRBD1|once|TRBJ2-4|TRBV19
CASSPGQGATPNIQYF
TGTGCCAGTAGTCCCGGACAGGGGGCTACACCAAACATTCAGTACTTC
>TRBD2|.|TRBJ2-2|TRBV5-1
CASSPRTSGNTGELFF
TGCGCCAGCAGCCCCCGGACTAGCGGGAACACCGGGGAGCTGTTTTTT
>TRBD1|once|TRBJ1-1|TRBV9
CASSAAGGTGGAFF
TGTGCCAGCAGCGCCGCCGGGGGGACAGGGGGAGCTTTCTTT
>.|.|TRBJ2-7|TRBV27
CASSLNQGYEQYF
TGTGCCAGCAGTTTAAACCAGGGCTACGAGCAGTACTTC
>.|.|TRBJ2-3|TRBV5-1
CASSPGGVTDTQYF
TGCGCCAGCAGCCCGGGTGGGGTCACAGATACGCAGTATTTT
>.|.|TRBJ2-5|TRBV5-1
CASSLVLSGETQYF
TGCGCCAGCAGCTTGGTTCTCAGCGGGGAGACCCAGTACTTC
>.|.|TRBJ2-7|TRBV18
CASSPPGIGGGPYEQYF
TGTGCCAGCTCACCACCGGGCATAGGGGGAGGCCCTTACGAGCAGTACTTC
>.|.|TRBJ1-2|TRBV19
CASSIGQELSYGYTF
TGTGCCAGTAGTATCGGCCAGGAGCTCTCCTATGGCTACACCTTC
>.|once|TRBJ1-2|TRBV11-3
CASSSFSTGWWGGYTF
TGTGCCAGCAGCTCCTTCTCGACAGGTTGGTGGGGTGGCTACACCTTC
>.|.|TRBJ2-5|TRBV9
CASSGHSGIQETQYF
TGTGCCAGCAGCGGACATAGCGGTATCCAAGAGACCCAGTACTTC
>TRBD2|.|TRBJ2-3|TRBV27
CASSPLAGGTDTQYF
TGTGCCAGCAGTCCTCTGGCGGGAGGCACAGATACGCAGTATTTT
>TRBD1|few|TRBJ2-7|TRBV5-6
CASSLQGQGTSYEQYF
TGTGCCAGCAGCTTGCAGGGACAGGGGACTTCCTACGAGCAGTACTTC
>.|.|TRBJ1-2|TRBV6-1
CASSLEGTPGGYTF
TGTGCCAGCAGTCTGGAGGGGACCCCGGGAGGCTACACCTTC
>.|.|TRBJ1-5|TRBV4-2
CASSQEGKGPEPQHF
TGTGCCAGCAGCCAAGAAGGGAAGGGACCCGAGCCCCAGCATTTT
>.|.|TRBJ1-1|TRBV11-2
CASSLSGNTEAFF
TGTGCCAGCAGCTTATCCGGAAACACTGAAGCTTTCTTT
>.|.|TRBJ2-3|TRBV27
CASSLNFRSDLSGTDTQYF
TGTGCCAGCAGTTTAAATTTTCGATCGGACCTTTCTGGGACAGATACGCAGTATTTT
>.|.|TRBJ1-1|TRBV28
CAIQGNTEAFF
TGTGCCATACAGGGAAACACTGAAGCTTTCTTT
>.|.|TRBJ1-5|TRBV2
CASSAGYSNQPQHF
TGTGCCAGCAGTGCCGGATATAGCAATCAGCCCCAGCATTTT
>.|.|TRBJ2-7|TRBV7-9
CASSLGGDYEQYF
TGTGCCAGCAGCTTAGGCGGAGACTACGAGCAGTACTTC
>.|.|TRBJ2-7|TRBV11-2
CASSLDPLLSAYEQYF
TGTGCCAGCAGCTTAGACCCTCTTCTATCAGCCTACGAGCAGTACTTC
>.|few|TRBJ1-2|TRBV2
CASSPGQGFYGYTF
TGTGCCAGCAGTCCGGGCCAGGGGTTTTATGGCTACACCTTC
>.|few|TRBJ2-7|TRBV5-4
CASGTYEQYF
TGTGCCTCGGGGACCTACGAGCAGTACTTC
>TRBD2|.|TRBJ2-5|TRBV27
CASRIGRDETQYF
TGTGCCAGCAGAATCGGGAGGGACGAGACCCAGTACTTC
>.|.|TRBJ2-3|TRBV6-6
CASSTFTDTQYF
TGTGCCAGCAGTACGTTCACAGATACGCAGTATTTT